What follows describes a single T cell receptor beta chain. Its specificity is not known. This entry is derived from a study of cytomegalovirus exposure and HLA in healthy donors. Overall study results and limits: An Asian-associated ancestry cluster reportedly showed fewer N-insertions than the approximately 700-donor mean in a later analysis. Across all donors, roughly uniform sequencing depth was an assumption of the presence/absence analyses. The authors enumerated roughly 160 TCR beta chains as linked to cytomegalovirus.

Losses at the gene ends were 3 bases for V and 0 bases for J; bases not matched to a gene: 6. CDR3 size: 18 residues. Germline V gives CDR1 SGHDN, CDR2 FVKESK. A multiplex PCR was run with 60 Vbeta primers and 13 Jbeta primers. Assay: immunoSEQ multiplex PCR; the TCRdb copy retains only in-frame clones and omits some. The data show 75,000 to 90,000 clones, about 85% seen once. The source is a man in his forties or fifties in good health and CMV-seropositive. The chain carries TRBV14 and TRBJ2-1; TRBD2 matches at 12 bases. Sequences were obtained from PBMCs. CDR3 loop: CASSHSSGGGSSYNEQFF. The CDR3 bases are TGTGCCAGCAGCCACTCTAGCGGGGGGGGGAGCTCCTACAATGAGCAGTTCTTC. Filled out from reference TRBV14 and TRBJ2-1, the complete variable domain reads EAGVTQFPSHSVIEKGQTVTLRCDPISGHDNLYWYRRVMGKEIKFLLHFVKESKQDESGMPNNRFLAERTGGTYSTLKVQPAELEDSGVYFCASSHSSGGGSSYNEQFFGPGTRLTVL.